The 17 T cell receptor beta chains below come from one sample, sequenced in a study of CD8+ T cells in alopecia areata. Extracted RNA was reverse transcribed, and the resulting cDNA served as sequencing template. Libraries were prepared by immunoSEQ multiplex PCR; TCRdb keeps only in-frame clonotypes and omits some of them. The sample comprises 150,000 to 200,000 clones, 59% of which are singletons, and about 15% rests with the top ten. The sample here was CD4+ T cells sorted from blood, taken at week 0. These TCRs come from a human donor with alopecia areata.

This chain uses TRBV5-1 with TRBJ2-5; D call uncertain. The CDR3 extends over 16 amino acids. From germline, CDR1 is SGHRS and CDR2 YFSETQ. V lost 0 bases to trimming and J lost 2 bases, with 14 bases between them. CDR3 DNA: TGCGCCAGCAGCTTGGTAGGGTACGGAGCTCAAGAGACCCAGTACTTC. It translates to CASSLVGYGAQETQYF. The full variable domain, its missing parts supplied by reference TRBV5-1 and TRBJ2-5, is KAGVTQTPRYLIKTRGQQVTLSCSPISGHRSVSWYQQTPGQGLQFLFEYFSETQRNKGNFPGRFSGRQFSNSRSEMNVSTLELGDSALYLCASSLVGYGAQETQYFGPGTRLLVL.

CDR3 loop: CASRLAADTQYF. CDR3 in DNA: TGTGCCAGCAGGCTAGCGGCAGATACGCAGTATTTT. This chain uses TRBV25-1 with TRBJ2-3; 7 bases agree with TRBD2. The germline V gene encodes CDR1 MGHDK and CDR2 SYGVNS. Losses at the gene ends were 6 bases for V and 4 bases for J; bases not matched to a gene: 1. The CDR3 contains 12 residues.

The genes are TRBV5-1 and TRBJ2-2; a possible D gene is TRBD2 (7 bases). V dropped 7 bases and J dropped 1 base, with 14 bases sitting between them. Germline assignment: CDR1 SGHRS and CDR2 YFSETQ. CDR3 size: 15 residues. CDR3 bases: TGCGCCAGCCTCCGGGGGGACATGAACACCGGGGAGCTGTTTTTT. It specifies CASLRGDMNTGELFF. The full variable domain, completed using reference TRBV5-1 and TRBJ2-2, is KAGVTQTPRYLIKTRGQQVTLSCSPISGHRSVSWYQQTPGQGLQFLFEYFSETQRNKGNFPGRFSGRQFSNSRSEMNVSTLELGDSALYLCASLRGDMNTGELFFGEGSRLTVL.

The V gene is TRBV6-6, the J gene TRBJ2-7; TRBD2 might be the D (6 bases). Germline CDR1 and CDR2: MNHNY and SVGAGI (reference sequence). Trimming removed 7 bases at V and 6 bases at J, with 13 bases between. The CDR3 extends over 12 amino acids. CDR3 sequence reads: CASNNGGSEQYF. CDR3 DNA: TGTGCCAGCAACAATGGGGGGAGCGAGCAGTACTTC.

This clone was detected once. The chain couples TRBV29-1 to TRBJ2-7; 9 bases align to TRBD1. The CDR3 loop spans 16 amino acids. Germline CDR1 is SQVTM and CDR2 is ANQGSEA. V shed 1 base and J 3 bases; nucleotides not matched to a gene: 10. CDR3 sequence: CSVEAPGQGPLYEQYF. The DNA of the CDR3 is TGCAGCGTTGAAGCCCCGGGACAGGGACCCCTCTACGAGCAGTACTTC.

Only one count was recorded for this clone. The rearrangement uses TRBV27 and TRBJ2-1, with 8 bases fitting TRBD1. V lost 7 bases, J lost 8 bases, and 7 bases stayed unmatched. The CDR3 is made up of 13 amino acids. Germline values: CDR1 MNHEY, CDR2 SMNVEV (reference sequence). The CDR3, as DNA: TGTGCCAGCAACCCCCAGGGGGCCTATGAGCAGTTCTTC. Translating gives CASNPQGAYEQFF.

The gene calls are TRBV5-1 and TRBJ2-2, with 9 nucleotides matching TRBD2. CDR1 SGHRS and CDR2 YFSETQ come from the germline V gene. CDR3 size: 15 residues. After removal of 3 bases from V and 4 bases from J, the junction contained 4 bases not matched to a gene. The CDR3 loop reads CASSSLAGATGELFF. CDR3 DNA sequence: TGCGCCAGCAGCTCTTTAGCGGGAGCCACCGGGGAGCTGTTTTTT.

In its sample, this clone was seen once. The chain employs TRBV7-8 and TRBJ1-6; D might be TRBD1 (6 bases). V lost 5 bases, J lost 9 bases, and 11 bases lay in between. CDR1 is SGHVS, CDR2 FQNEAQ, per germline. This CDR3 spans 13 amino acids. The CDR3 DNA reads TGTGCCAGCAGCGTCGACAGGAGTTCACCCCTCCACTTT. The encoded protein is CASSVDRSSPLHF.

There are a few counts of this clone. The rearrangement links TRBV30 to TRBJ1-2; D unclear. In germline, CDR1 is GTSNPN, CDR2 SVGIG (reference sequence). Deletions cut 1 base from V and 8 bases from J, with 8 bases between. The CDR3 has 11 residues. The chain's CDR3 is CAWSAAMGYTF. CDR3 DNA sequence: TGTGCCTGGAGTGCGGCAATGGGCTACACCTTC.

This chain joins TRBV30 and TRBJ1-5; D is perhaps TRBD1 (6 bases). The CDR3 has 15 residues. Germline V gene data show CDR1 as GTSNPN and CDR2 as SVGIG (reference sequence). V dropped 5 bases and J dropped 2 bases, with 16 bases sitting between them. The chain's CDR3 is CAWGTRTVGNQPQHF. The CDR3 coding sequence is TGTGCCTGGGGGACACGGACAGTAGGCAATCAGCCCCAGCATTTT.

The chain links TRBV25-1 to TRBJ2-5, with 8 bases fitting TRBD1. There are 14 residues in the CDR3. The V and J ends lost 3 bases and 2 bases, in that order; junction bases with no gene match: 2. Germline V gene lookup returns CDR1 MGHDK and CDR2 SYGVNS. CDR3 bases: TGTGCCAGCAGTGACAGGGGGCGACAAGAGACCCAGTACTTC. Translating it yields CASSDRGRQETQYF.

The gene calls are TRBV7-2 and TRBJ1-2; 7 bases align to TRBD1. Unmatched junction bases numbered 4, after V lost 2 bases and J lost 4 bases. The CDR3 is made up of 14 amino acids. Germline CDR1 SGHTA, CDR2 FQGNSA. The CDR3 here is CASSLTDRLYGYTF. CDR3 nucleotides: TGTGCCAGCAGCTTAACGGACAGGCTCTATGGCTACACCTTC.

This clone appeared a few times. The chain recombines TRBV25-1 with TRBJ2-2, with a tentative D call TRBD1 (5 bases). Germline V gene sequence: CDR1 MGHDK, CDR2 SYGVNS. The CDR3 runs to 14 residues. Trimming cost V 4 bases and J 1 base, with 7 bases left between them. The CDR3 DNA follows: TGTGCCAGCAGTGTGGACAAGAACACCGGGGAGCTGTTTTTT. The encoded protein is CASSVDKNTGELFF. Combining the CDR3 with reference TRBV25-1 and TRBJ2-2 gives the whole variable domain EADIYQTPRYLVIGTGKKITLECSQTMGHDKMYWYQQDPGMELHLIHYSYGVNSTEKGDLSSESTVSRIRTEHFPLTLESARPSHTSQYLCASSVDKNTGELFFGEGSRLTVL.

The chain is built from TRBV5-1 and TRBJ1-1; TRBD1 matches 7 bases. This CDR3 has 12 amino acids. Germline CDR1 SGHRS, CDR2 YFSETQ. After removal of 2 bases from V and 10 bases from J, the junction contained 5 bases not matched to a gene. The CDR3 reads CASSFDRDRAFF. DNA for the CDR3: TGCGCCAGCAGCTTCGACAGGGATAGAGCTTTCTTT.

The rearrangement joins TRBV6-5 to TRBJ2-4, with 9 bases identical to TRBD1. With 0 bases clipped from V and 8 bases from J, the junction kept 2 bases outside the gene matches. There are 14 residues in the CDR3. Germline V gene data show CDR1 as MNHEY and CDR2 as SVGAGI. The CDR3 loop reads CASSYSTGGDIQYF. The CDR3 bases are TGTGCCAGCAGTTACTCGACAGGGGGAGACATTCAGTACTTC.

Only a few counts were recorded for this clone. This rearrangement joins TRBV4-1 to TRBJ1-5; 7 positions agree with TRBD1. Germline V gene data show CDR1 as MGHRA and CDR2 as YSYEKL. This CDR3 comprises 16 residues. V shed 0 bases and J 6 bases; nucleotides not matched to a gene: 8. As DNA, the CDR3 is TGCGCCAGCAGCCAAGACAGGCCGGCAGGGGGTCAGCCCCAGCATTTT. Amino acids: CASSQDRPAGGQPQHF.

This clone has a handful of counts. The chain uses TRBV29-1 and TRBJ2-3; 12 bases are shared with TRBD2. Per the germline V gene, CDR1 is SQVTM and CDR2 is ANQGSEA. The CDR3 length is 14 residues. The J segment lost 2 bases and the V segment lost 7 bases, leaving 4 bases of the junction unmatched. CDR3 protein: CSATSGGPTDTQYF. As DNA, the CDR3 is TGCAGCGCCACTAGCGGGGGGCCCACAGATACGCAGTATTTT.